This T cell receptor beta chain was captured by sequencing in a study of cytomegalovirus exposure and HLA in healthy donors. Points from the study as a whole: Researchers counted some 150 TCR beta chains as cytomegalovirus-associated. Most subjects had HLA-A and HLA-B alleles reportedly predicted accurately by TCR beta sequences. An Asian-associated ancestry cluster reportedly showed fewer N-insertions than the approximately 620-donor mean in a later analysis. While the bulk of TCR sequences proved rare, some public TCRs turned up in many donors.

Vbeta (60) and Jbeta (13) primers were used in the PCR. TCRdb keeps only in-frame clones here, not all; method: immunoSEQ multiplex PCR. The sample has 130,000 or so clones, roughly 70% seen once. This clone was seen once. Antigen specificity is unknown. The sample comprised PBMCs. The receptor comes from a man aged 18 to 30 in good health and CMV-seropositive.

The CDR3 region is CASSQDGISEGDHEQFF. As DNA, the CDR3 is TGCGCCAGCAGCCAAGATGGGATATCCGAGGGGGACCATGAGCAGTTCTTC. The V gene is TRBV4-3, the J gene TRBJ2-1; D may be TRBD1 (6 bases). Germline CDR1 reads LGHNA; CDR2 reads YSLEER. The ends were cut back, 0 bases at V and 8 bases at J, with 20 bases in the middle. The CDR3 is 17 amino acids.